This entry lists 3 T cell receptor beta chains sequenced from one sample in a study of T cell repertoires in ileal Crohn's disease. Profiled with immunoSEQ multiplex PCR; TCRdb holds only in-frame clones, not every one. The sample holds some 7,000 clones, around 81% seen once. The sequencing sample was made of ileal tissue. These receptors were collected from an adult with Crohn's disease.

This chain uses TRBV30 with TRBJ2-1, with a possible D match to TRBD1 (8 bases). Germline CDR1 GTSNPN, CDR2 SVGIG (reference sequence). The CDR3 contains 15 residues. Trimming cost V 4 bases and J 3 bases, with 16 bases left between them. The CDR3 DNA is TGTGCCTGGACGGCGGGGGACAGGCTCTACAATGAGCAGTTCTTC. Its protein is CAWTAGDRLYNEQFF.

The V call is TRBV5-4, the J call TRBJ2-5; TRBD1 aligns across 9 bases. V shed 5 bases, J shed 3 bases, and the junction held 2 bases outside the gene matches. CDR3 length equals 13 residues. The germline CDR1 and CDR2 sequences are SGHNT and YYREEE (reference sequence). Written as DNA, the CDR3 is TGTGCCAGCAGATGGACAGGGGAAGAGACCCAGTACTTC. This encodes CASRWTGEETQYF.

The rearrangement uses TRBV29-1 and TRBJ2-2; 7 bases map to TRBD1. The CDR3 totals 14 residues. Germline V gene sequence: CDR1 SQVTM, CDR2 ANQGSEA. After removal of 4 bases from V and 0 bases from J, the junction contained 2 bases not matched to a gene. The CDR3 nucleotides read TGCAGCGTTGGTACAGGGGCGAACACCGGGGAGCTGTTTTTT. Translating gives CSVGTGANTGELFF.